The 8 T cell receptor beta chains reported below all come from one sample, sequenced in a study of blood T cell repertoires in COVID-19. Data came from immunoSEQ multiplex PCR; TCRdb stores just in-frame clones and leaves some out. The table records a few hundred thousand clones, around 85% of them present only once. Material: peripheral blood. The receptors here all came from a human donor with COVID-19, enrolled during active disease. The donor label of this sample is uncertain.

Here the CDR3 reads CASSLVRITGMDTEAFF. DNA for the CDR3: TGTGCCAGCAGCTTAGTCAGGATAACAGGGATGGACACTGAAGCTTTCTTT. This chain joins TRBV7-8 and TRBJ1-1; weak D call: TRBD1 (6 bases). Trimming shortened V by 1 base and J by 3 bases, and 18 bases separated the two germline ends. The CDR3 runs to 17 residues. Germline V gives CDR1 SGHVS, CDR2 FQNEAQ.

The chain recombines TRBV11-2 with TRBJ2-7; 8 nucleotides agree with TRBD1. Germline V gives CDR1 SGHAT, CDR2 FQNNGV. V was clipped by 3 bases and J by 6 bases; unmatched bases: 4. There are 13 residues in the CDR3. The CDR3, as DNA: TGTGCCAGCAGCTTTGGACAGGGTGGCGAGCAGTACTTC. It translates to CASSFGQGGEQYF.

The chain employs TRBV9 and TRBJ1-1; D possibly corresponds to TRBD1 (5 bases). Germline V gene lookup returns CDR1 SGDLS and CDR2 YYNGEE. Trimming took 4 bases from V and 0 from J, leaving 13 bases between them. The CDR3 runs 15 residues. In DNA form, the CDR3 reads TGTGCCAGCAGCCCGGCTGGGGACTTGAACACTGAAGCTTTCTTT. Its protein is CASSPAGDLNTEAFF.

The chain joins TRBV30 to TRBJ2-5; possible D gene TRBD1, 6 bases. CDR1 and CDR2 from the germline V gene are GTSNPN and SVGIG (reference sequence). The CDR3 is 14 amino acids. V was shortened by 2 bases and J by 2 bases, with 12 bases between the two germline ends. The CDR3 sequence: CAWSQGLSQETQYF. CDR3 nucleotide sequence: TGTGCCTGGAGTCAGGGGTTATCGCAAGAGACCCAGTACTTC.

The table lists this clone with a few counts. CDR3 sequence: CASSVEVRVGGYTF. The CDR3 region has the DNA TGTGCCAGCAGCGTAGAGGTCAGGGTGGGAGGCTACACCTTC. This chain connects TRBV9 to TRBJ1-2, with D possibly matching TRBD1 (5 bases). The CDR3 covers 14 residues. Germline V CDR1 and CDR2: SGDLS, YYNGEE. V lost 0 bases, J lost 8 bases, and 14 bases lay in between.

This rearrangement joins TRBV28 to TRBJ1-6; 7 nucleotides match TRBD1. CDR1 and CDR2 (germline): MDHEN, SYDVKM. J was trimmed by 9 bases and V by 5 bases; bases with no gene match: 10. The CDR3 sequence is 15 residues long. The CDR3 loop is CASSPSTGKVSPLHF. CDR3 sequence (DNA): TGTGCCAGCAGTCCCTCGACAGGGAAGGTTTCACCCCTCCACTTT.

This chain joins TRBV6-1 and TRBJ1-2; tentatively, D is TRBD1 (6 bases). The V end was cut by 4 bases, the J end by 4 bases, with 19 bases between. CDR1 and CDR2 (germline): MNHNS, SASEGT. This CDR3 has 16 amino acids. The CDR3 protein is CASSAANRAQFYGYTF. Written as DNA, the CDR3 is TGTGCCAGCAGTGCGGCAAACAGGGCCCAATTCTATGGCTACACCTTC.

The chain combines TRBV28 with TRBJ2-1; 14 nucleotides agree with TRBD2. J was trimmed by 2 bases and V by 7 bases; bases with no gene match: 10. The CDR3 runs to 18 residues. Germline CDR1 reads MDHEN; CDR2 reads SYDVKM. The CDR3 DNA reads TGTGCCAGCACCAGACCGGGACTAGCGGGAGTGACCTACAATGAGCAGTTCTTC. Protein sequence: CASTRPGLAGVTYNEQFF.